This T cell receptor (beta chain) stems from a study of T cell responses to AZD1222 COVID-19 vaccine. J was trimmed by 9 bases and V by 0 bases; bases with no gene match: 8. The CDR3 runs 15 residues. CDR1 is MDHEN and CDR2 is SYDVKM in the germline V gene. This clone came up once. Method: immunoSEQ multiplex PCR; TCRdb's copy keeps in-frame clones and lacks some. The sample lists approximately 110,000 clones, around 89% occurring once. Material: peripheral blood, obtained on day 0 of AZD1222 vaccination. The chain links TRBV28 to TRBJ2-1, with 7 bases matching TRBD1. The clonotype was recovered from an adult in good health. The CDR3 region is CASSLWSGQQSEQFF. CDR3 coding DNA: TGTGCCAGCAGTTTATGGTCGGGACAGCAATCTGAGCAGTTCTTC.